The 15 T cell receptor beta chains below were found in one sample sequenced in a study of CD8+ T cells in alopecia areata. Extracted RNA was reverse transcribed, and the resulting cDNA served as sequencing template. TCRdb's copy holds only in-frame clones and misses some; the assay was immunoSEQ multiplex PCR. Among 89,000 or so clones listed, 45% to 60% were seen once. Sequencing was carried out using NKG2D-high CD8+ T cells sorted from blood. These receptors originate from a human donor with alopecia areata.

This chain uses TRBV5-4 with TRBJ2-7; the D is unclear. Germline CDR1 reads SGHNT; CDR2 reads YYREEE (reference sequence). The CDR3 is 11 amino acids. Trimming removed 2 bases from V and 6 bases from J, with 6 bases in between. This chain's CDR3 is CASSLWGEQYF. The CDR3 nucleotides read TGTGCCAGCAGCTTATGGGGCGAGCAGTACTTC.

This clone came up a few times. The chain recombines TRBV21-1 with TRBJ2-5; the listed D gene, TRBD1, was not tested against the DNA. TRBV21-1 is noted as a pseudogene. The CDR3 covers 17 residues. The CDR3 region is CASSSLKGQGEIETQYF. DNA of the CDR3: TGTGCCAGCAGCAGCCTGAAGGGACAGGGTGAGATTGAGACCCAGTACTTC.

The V and J genes are TRBV25-1 and TRBJ1-2, with D possibly matching TRBD1 (5 bases). The CDR3 length is 12 residues. Per germline, CDR1 MGHDK and CDR2 SYGVNS. The V and J ends lost 4 bases and 4 bases respectively, with 7 bases between them. CDR3 bases: TGTGCCAGCAGTGTCCAGGGCTATGGCTACACCTTC. Residues: CASSVQGYGYTF.

The V and J genes are TRBV27 and TRBJ1-5; TRBD1 is a possible D gene (5 bases). CDR1 is MNHEY and CDR2 is SMNVEV in the germline V gene (reference sequence). V was trimmed by 2 bases and J by 3 bases, leaving 17 bases between them. The CDR3 is 17 residues long. DNA for the CDR3: TGTGCCAGCAGTTTACGGGGCAGCCAATCCTTCAATCAGCCCCAGCATTTT. It codes for CASSLRGSQSFNQPQHF.

To note about this clone: In the same sample, other DNA sequences code for this CDR3. The gene calls are TRBV29-1 and TRBJ1-1; the D is unclear. Germline-derived CDR1 and CDR2 are SQVTM and ANQGSEA. V was trimmed by 1 base and J by 2 bases, leaving 8 bases between them. This CDR3 is 13 amino acids long. CDR3 DNA: TGCAGCGTTGAAGGGGGTGGTAACACTGAAGCTTTCTTT. Residues: CSVEGGGNTEAFF.

This clone was picked up a small number of times. This chain joins TRBV4-3 and TRBJ2-7, with 11 positions matching TRBD1. The CDR3 loop spans 14 amino acids. CDR1 is LGHNA and CDR2 is YSLEER in the germline V gene. After removal of 3 bases from V and 3 bases from J, the junction contained 1 base not matched to a gene. The CDR3 loop is CASSQGQGDYEQYF. The CDR3, as DNA: TGCGCCAGCAGCCAGGGACAGGGGGACTACGAGCAGTACTTC.

This clone showed up just a few times. This rearrangement joins TRBV29-1 to TRBJ2-1; tentative D call: TRBD1 (7 bases). CDR3 length: 17 residues. From germline, CDR1 is SQVTM and CDR2 ANQGSEA. V gave up 6 bases and J gave up 0 bases, with 21 bases separating them. The CDR3 protein is CSVAGQTRIDSYNEQFF. The DNA for the CDR3 is TGCAGCGTGGCGGGACAGACGCGAATAGACTCCTACAATGAGCAGTTCTTC.

The chain uses TRBV25-1 and TRBJ2-7; 9 bases map to TRBD2. Germline V lookup: CDR1 MGHDK, CDR2 SYGVNS. The CDR3 length is 15 residues. Trimming cost V 4 bases and J 1 base; bases outside gene matches: 5. The CDR3 DNA sequence: TGTGCCAGCAGTGGGTTGACTAGCGGTTCCTACGAGCAGTACTTC. It yields the protein CASSGLTSGSYEQYF.

This clone was seen a few times. The chain is built from TRBV19 and TRBJ2-4; D is undetermined. From germline, CDR1 is LNHDA and CDR2 SQIVND (reference sequence). This CDR3 has 12 residues. Trimming took off 3 bases at V and 7 bases at J, with 7 bases between the two ends. Here the CDR3 DNA reads TGTGCCAGTAGTATCACGGGCAACATTCAGTACTTC. It translates to CASSITGNIQYF.

This clone has just a few counts. The chain has TRBV14 and TRBJ1-6; TRBD1 is a possible D gene (6 bases). Germline loops: CDR1 SGHDN, CDR2 FVKESK. The CDR3 sequence is 15 residues long. Trimming stripped 4 bases from V and 7 bases from J, with 14 bases between. The CDR3 reads CASSPQGRENSPLHF. Here the CDR3 DNA reads TGTGCCAGCAGCCCACAGGGCAGGGAGAATTCACCCCTCCACTTT.

This chain joins TRBV29-1 and TRBJ2-1; 8 bases align to TRBD1. V lost 5 bases, J lost 3 bases, and 3 bases stayed unmatched. This CDR3 contains 13 residues. CDR1 and CDR2 (germline): SQVTM, ANQGSEA. Here the CDR3 DNA reads TGCAGCGTTTTACAGGGGGGCTACAATGAGCAGTTCTTC. Translation gives CSVLQGGYNEQFF.

The chain employs TRBV28 and TRBJ1-5; 9 positions match TRBD1. After removal of 3 bases from V and 5 bases from J, the junction contained 2 bases not matched to a gene. Per the germline V gene, CDR1 is MDHEN and CDR2 is SYDVKM. The CDR3 length is 14 residues. CDR3 coding DNA: TGTGCCAGCAGTTTGGGACAGGGTTATCAGCCCCAGCATTTT. Protein product: CASSLGQGYQPQHF.

This sequence joins TRBV19 and TRBJ2-3; D not certain. V was trimmed by 3 bases and J by 4 bases, leaving 11 bases between them. Per the germline V gene, CDR1 is LNHDA and CDR2 is SQIVND (reference sequence). The CDR3 totals 14 residues. For the CDR3, the DNA is TGTGCCAGTAGTATGGCAGAAGACTCAGATACGCAGTATTTT. Its translation is CASSMAEDSDTQYF.

V usage is TRBV30 and J usage is TRBJ2-5, with 7 bases fitting TRBD2. CDR1 and CDR2 from the germline V gene are GTSNPN and SVGIG (reference sequence). V shed 2 bases, J shed 1 base, and the junction held 7 bases outside the gene matches. The CDR3 extends over 15 amino acids. The CDR3 loop reads CAWSPSGALQETQYF. CDR3 nucleotides: TGTGCCTGGAGTCCCAGCGGGGCGCTCCAAGAGACCCAGTACTTC.

The chain recombines TRBV6-5 with TRBJ2-3; 7 positions agree with TRBD2. The CDR3 spans 15 residues. Germline loops: CDR1 MNHEY, CDR2 SVGAGI. With V trimmed by 2 bases and J by 1 base, 3 bases remained unmatched. The DNA for the CDR3 is TGTGCCAGCAGTTACGGGGCGGGAGGCACAGATACGCAGTATTTT. Encoded protein: CASSYGAGGTDTQYF.